The 31 T cell receptor beta chains given below trace back to one sample, sequenced in a study of Graves' ophthalmopathy and Graves' hyperthyroidism. The sequenced template was RNA, covering the TCR beta CDR3 region. HTBI primers served in a first-round RT-PCR, which a second-round multiplex PCR followed. TCRdb used MiXCR to reprocess the multiplex PCR reads, holding one entry per CDR3 protein. This repertoire shows more than 300,000 distinct CDR3 sequences, about 16% found once; its top ten account for roughly 7%. Sequenced sample: peripheral blood. The receptors originated from a woman aged 18-35 years with stable Graves' hyperthyroidism.

The chain's CDR3 is CASSPRATSGGAPGIGDTQYF. The CDR3 nucleotides are TGTGCCAGCAGCCCACGTGCGACTAGCGGGGGGGCCCCGGGGATAGGAGATACGCAGTATTTT. The chain has TRBV14 and TRBJ2-3; 14 nucleotides agree with TRBD2. This CDR3 is 21 amino acids long. The V and J ends lost 4 bases and 5 bases, in that order; junction bases with no gene match: 20. The V gene's germline CDR1 is SGHDN and CDR2 FVKESK.

Many counts were recorded for this clonotype. The rearrangement uses TRBV18 and TRBJ2-7; D is perhaps TRBD1 or TRBD2 (5 bases each). This CDR3 is 14 amino acids long. The V gene lost 0 bases and the J gene lost 7 bases, with 13 bases spanning the gap. Germline-derived CDR1 and CDR2 are KGHSH and LQKENI. CDR3 bases: TGTGCCAGCTCACCACCCCCGGGGCGAGAGGAGCAGTACTTC. The encoded protein is CASSPPPGREEQYF.

This clonotype showed up just a few times. In nucleotides, the CDR3 is TGCAGTGCTCCAAAGGCGGTCCCTGGGGCCAACGTCCTGACTTTC. Amino acid sequence: CSAPKAVPGANVLTF. This chain joins TRBV20-1 and TRBJ2-6; D gene uncertain. CDR3 size: 15 residues. CDR1 DFQATT and CDR2 SNEGSKA come from the germline V gene (reference sequence). V was clipped by 5 bases and J by 2 bases, with 13 bases between them.

The sample holds many counts of this clonotype. This sequence joins TRBV5-1 and TRBJ1-1, with TRBD1 matching over 8 bases. This CDR3 contains 14 residues. J gave up 6 bases and V 4 bases, and 8 bases lay outside the gene matches. From germline, CDR1 is SGHRS and CDR2 YFSETQ. This chain's CDR3 is CASSRDRGRAEAFF. The DNA of the CDR3 is TGCGCCAGCAGCCGTGACAGGGGTAGAGCTGAAGCTTTCTTT.

The chain employs TRBV5-6 and TRBJ1-1; D is unresolved. Trimming removed 1 base at V and 6 bases at J, with 13 bases between. Germline CDR1 and CDR2: SGHDT and YYEEEE. The CDR3 contains 14 residues. The CDR3 here is CASSLSDRAPEAFF. The CDR3 bases are TGTGCCAGCAGCTTGTCAGATAGGGCCCCTGAAGCTTTCTTT.

This clonotype was found a few times. The CDR3 ends on some other residue instead of the conserved phenylalanine or tryptophan, so this is likely a read error. The V and J genes are TRBV20-1 and TRBJ2-2, with TRBD2 matching 7 bases. The CDR3 consists of 14 residues. Germline CDR1 is DFQATT and CDR2 is SNEGSKA (reference sequence). V dropped 2 bases and J dropped 4; count of bases not matched to a gene: 4. Written as DNA, the CDR3 is TGCAGTGCTAGAAGCGGGATTTCCACCGGGGAGCTGTTTTCT. Encoded protein: CSARSGISTGELFS.

This clonotype has ten or more counts. The rearrangement joins TRBV7-2 to TRBJ1-3; D gene uncertain. Trimming stripped 2 bases from V and 0 bases from J, with 8 bases between. CDR1 is SGHTA and CDR2 is FQGNSA in the germline V gene. CDR3 size: 15 residues. The CDR3 reads CASSLNVNSGNTIYF. For the CDR3, the DNA is TGTGCCAGCAGCTTAAACGTGAACTCTGGAAACACCATATATTTT.

A few counts support this clonotype. The gene calls are TRBV7-2 and TRBJ2-2, with 12 bases identical to TRBD1. With V trimmed by 4 bases and J by 7 bases, 4 bases remained unmatched. Germline values: CDR1 SGHTA, CDR2 FQGNSA. The CDR3 loop spans 15 amino acids. The CDR3 DNA follows: TGTGCCAGCAGCTGGGACAGGGGGCGAGGCGGGGAGCTGTTTTTT. It yields the protein CASSWDRGRGGELFF.

The chain links TRBV11-3 to TRBJ1-6; D may be TRBD1 (5 bases). Germline lookup yields CDR1 SGHNT and CDR2 YENEEA. CDR3 length: 15 amino acids. Trimming cost V 5 bases and J 6 bases, with 14 bases left between them. The CDR3: CASSPGRPSNSPLHF. The CDR3 DNA is TGTGCCAGCAGCCCGGGGCGGCCCAGTAATTCACCCCTCCACTTT.

V and J are TRBV20-1 and TRBJ2-1; the D gene is possibly TRBD1 (5 bases). Per the germline V gene, CDR1 is DFQATT and CDR2 is SNEGSKA (reference sequence). The CDR3 is made up of 11 amino acids. V gave up 6 bases and J gave up 6 bases, with 9 bases separating them. The CDR3 sequence is CSAQGVNEQFF. In DNA, the CDR3 is TGCAGTGCCCAAGGGGTCAATGAGCAGTTCTTC.

This clonotype occurred many times. J is TRBJ1-2 and V is TRBV7-3; D unresolved. CDR1 and CDR2 from the germline V gene are SGHTA and FQGTGA. The V and J ends lost 4 bases and 0 bases respectively, with 6 bases between them. The CDR3 has 13 amino acids. As DNA, the CDR3 is TGTGCCAGCAGCTCCCGCCCTAACTATGGCTACACCTTC. This sequence encodes CASSSRPNYGYTF.

This chain joins TRBV6-5 and TRBJ1-1; D is unresolved. Germline CDR1 and CDR2: MNHEY and SVGAGI. The CDR3 has 14 residues. Trimming removed 2 bases at V and 5 bases at J, with 12 bases between. The CDR3 bases are TGTGCCAGCAGTTACCTGCGGGGAGAGACTGAAGCTTTCTTT. The encoded protein is CASSYLRGETEAFF.

This clonotype was detected a few times. This CDR3 reads CASHRGGSEAFF. The CDR3 DNA reads TGTGCCAGCCACAGGGGTGGGTCTGAAGCTTTCTTT. The chain uses TRBV2 and TRBJ1-1; 7 bases are a match to TRBD1. J was trimmed by 6 bases and V by 8 bases; bases with no gene match: 6. CDR1 and CDR2 from the germline V gene are SNHLY and FYNNEI. There are 12 residues in the CDR3.

In its sample, this clonotype was seen a few times. The chain recombines TRBV2 with TRBJ1-5; tentatively, D is TRBD1 (5 bases). The ends were cut back, 6 bases at V and 6 bases at J, with 12 bases in the middle. This CDR3 is built from 13 residues. The germline CDR1 and CDR2 sequences are SNHLY and FYNNEI. Here the CDR3 DNA reads TGTGCCAGCAGCCGAGGGGAAGCTCAGCCCCAGCATTTT. Amino acid sequence: CASSRGEAQPQHF.

This clonotype was found a few times. The rearrangement uses TRBV28 and TRBJ2-7; D unresolved. Germline V CDR1 and CDR2: MDHEN, SYDVKM. Between the trimmed V and J ends, which lost 6 bases and 7 bases, there was a span of 10 bases. The CDR3 extends over 11 amino acids. CDR3 protein: CASSQPWEQYF. The CDR3 nucleotides read TGTGCCAGCAGCCAGCCGTGGGAGCAGTACTTC. The variable domain in full, completed from reference TRBV28 and TRBJ2-7, reads DVKVTQSSRYLVKRTGEKVFLECVQDMDHENMFWYRQDPGLGLRLIYFSYDVKMKEKGDIPEGYSVSREKKERFSLILESASTNQTSMYLCASSQPWEQYFGPGTRLTVT.

This clonotype was counted ten times or more. Mismatch with germline at one junction end may stem from a read error. V is TRBV7-2 and J is TRBJ2-4, with 9 bases lining up with TRBD2. The CDR3 loop spans 12 amino acids. Germline assignment: CDR1 SGHTA and CDR2 FQGNSA. This chain's CDR3 is CASSLAAGGLFF. For the CDR3, the DNA is TGTGCCAGCAGCTTAGCGGCGGGGGGGCTGTTCTTC.

This clonotype was observed many times. The V and J genes are TRBV6-5 and TRBJ1-2; D call uncertain. This CDR3 has 16 residues. Germline CDR1 is MNHEY and CDR2 is SVGAGI. Trimming cost V 6 bases and J 1 base, with 18 bases left between them. CDR3 sequence reads: CASSNHGRNYNYGYTF. The CDR3 nucleotides are TGTGCCAGCAGCAACCACGGGAGAAATTATAACTATGGCTACACCTTC.

The V call is TRBV19, the J call TRBJ1-1; 8 bases line up with TRBD1. Germline V gives CDR1 LNHDA, CDR2 SQIVND (reference sequence). With V trimmed by 6 bases and J by 1 base, 4 bases remained unmatched. CDR3 length: 14 residues. CDR3 bases: TGTGCCAGTAGGGGACAGGCGGGGAACACTGAAGCTTTCTTT. This encodes CASRGQAGNTEAFF.

This clonotype came up a few times. Since the CDR3 does not end with the conserved phenylalanine or tryptophan, this likely comes from a read error. V usage is TRBV6-1 and J usage is TRBJ2-2; TRBD1 matches at 8 bases. CDR3 size: 16 residues. The junction had 10 bases not matched to a gene; V was cut back by 6 bases and J by 4 bases. The germline gives CDR1 MNHNS, CDR2 SASEGT. The CDR3 nucleotides are TGTGCCAGCAGCCACCGGACAGGGAGAGGCACCGGGGAGCTGTTTGTT. It encodes CASSHRTGRGTGELFV.

This clonotype was observed a few times. The V call is TRBV3-1, the J call TRBJ2-3; unclear D gene. V gave up 1 base and J gave up 8 bases, with 10 bases separating them. The CDR3 contains 13 residues. Germline V gene data show CDR1 as LGHDT and CDR2 as YNNKEL (reference sequence). CDR3 bases: TGTGCCAGCAGCCAAGGATCGGAAGGTACGCAGTATTTT. Protein: CASSQGSEGTQYF.

This clonotype turned up a few times. V and J are TRBV12-3 or TRBV12-4 and TRBJ2-4; D may match TRBD1 or TRBD2 (5 bases each). The CDR3 length is 16 residues. Trimming left V 4 bases short and J 0 bases short, with 13 bases between. The CDR3 spells CASSSLPGLAKNIQYF. The DNA for the CDR3 is TGTGCCAGCAGTTCCCTCCCGGGGCTAGCCAAAAACATTCAGTACTTC.

This sequence joins TRBV20-1 and TRBJ1-1; D possibly corresponds to TRBD1 (6 bases). V dropped 4 bases and J dropped 4 bases, with 13 bases sitting between them. This CDR3 has 13 amino acids. Germline V gene data show CDR1 as DFQATT and CDR2 as SNEGSKA (reference sequence). CDR3 in DNA: TGCAGTGCTACCTGGGGAGGGGGCACTGAAGCTTTCTTT. As protein: CSATWGGGTEAFF.

V usage is TRBV2 and J usage is TRBJ1-5; D may be TRBD1 (6 bases). This CDR3 contains 14 residues. The germline V gene encodes CDR1 SNHLY and CDR2 FYNNEI. V lost 6 bases and J 2 bases, leaving 11 bases between the germline ends. This CDR3 is CASRGGQRNQPQHF. The DNA of the CDR3 is TGTGCCAGCAGGGGTGGACAGCGCAATCAGCCCCAGCATTTT. Full variable domain (rest looked up from reference TRBV2 and TRBJ1-5): EPEVTQTPSHQVTQMGQEVILRCVPISNHLYFYWYRQILGQKVEFLVSFYNNEISEKSEIFDDQFSVERPDGSNFTLKIRSTKLEDSAMYFCASRGGQRNQPQHFGDGTRLSIL.

As regards this clonotype: A clone one base away is much larger, so this may be a read error. This chain joins TRBV12-3 or TRBV12-4 and TRBJ2-7; TRBD2 aligns across 11 bases. With V trimmed by 7 bases and J by 9 bases, 14 bases remained unmatched. The CDR3 is 15 residues long. The CDR3 loop is CASTQLAGAGGGQYF. The CDR3 bases are TGTGCCAGCACCCAACTAGCGGGGGCTGGGGGGGGGCAGTACTTC.

The sample holds a few counts of this clonotype. V is TRBV7-9 and J is TRBJ2-5; 9 bases are shared with TRBD1. The CDR3 loop spans 14 amino acids. The V and J ends lost 3 bases and 9 bases, in that order; junction bases with no gene match: 8. CDR1 is SEHNR and CDR2 is FQNEAQ in the germline V gene (reference sequence). CDR3 nucleotide sequence: TGTGCCAGCAGCTTCTTCGACAGGGGGGAGGCCCAGTACTTC. It codes for CASSFFDRGEAQYF.

This clonotype was counted a few times. The CDR3 region is CASSLPKTAWGNTEAFF. The CDR3 DNA reads TGTGCCAGCAGCCTACCTAAGACAGCCTGGGGGAACACTGAAGCTTTCTTT. The J gene is TRBJ1-1, the V gene TRBV7-2; D is perhaps TRBD1 (5 bases). This CDR3 is built from 17 residues. Germline V gene lookup returns CDR1 SGHTA and CDR2 FQGNSA. V shed 5 bases and J shed 1 base, with 20 bases lying between them.

The chain uses TRBV3-1 and TRBJ1-5; D gene ambiguous. Between the trimmed V and J ends, which lost 1 base and 4 bases, there was a span of 5 bases. Germline lookup yields CDR1 LGHDT and CDR2 YNNKEL (reference sequence). This CDR3 has 13 amino acids. The CDR3, as DNA: TGTGCCAGCAGCCAAGCTGAGAATCAGCCCCAGCATTTT. It encodes CASSQAENQPQHF.

This clonotype was recorded many times. The chain links TRBV12-3 or TRBV12-4 to TRBJ2-2; D might be TRBD1 or TRBD2, each matching 5 bases. V lost 6 bases and J lost 4, with 21 bases in between. The CDR3 has 17 residues. CDR3: CASRIRPVGAGTGELFF. The CDR3 DNA sequence: TGTGCCAGCAGGATACGACCTGTAGGGGCGGGCACCGGGGAGCTGTTTTTT.

This clonotype occurred many times. The chain employs TRBV10-3 and TRBJ2-7; 11 bases align to TRBD2. The junction had 7 bases not matched to a gene; V was cut back by 6 bases and J by 0 bases. The CDR3 extends over 16 amino acids. Germline V gene sequence: CDR1 ENHRY, CDR2 SYGVKD. DNA of the CDR3: TGTGCCATCAGCTTGACTAGCGGGGCCCCCTCCTACGAGCAGTACTTC. It codes for CAISLTSGAPSYEQYF.

V and J are TRBV12-3 or TRBV12-4 and TRBJ2-5; 8 nucleotides line up with TRBD1. Trimming at V came to 6 bases and at J to 2 bases, leaving 5 bases not matched to a gene. The CDR3 loop spans 14 amino acids. The CDR3 sequence is CASRTWDRQETQYF. The CDR3 region has the DNA TGTGCCAGCAGAACTTGGGACAGGCAAGAGACCCAGTACTTC.

This clonotype was observed at least ten times. J is TRBJ2-7 and V is TRBV7-8, with 7 bases matching TRBD2. The V gene end was trimmed by 5 bases and the J gene end by 1 base; junction bases not matched to a gene: 8. Germline CDR1 SGHVS, CDR2 FQNEAQ. CDR3 length equals 15 residues. CDR3 DNA: TGTGCCAGCAGCCGCAGACGGGGAGGGTCCTACGAGCAGTACTTC. This codes for CASSRRRGGSYEQYF.